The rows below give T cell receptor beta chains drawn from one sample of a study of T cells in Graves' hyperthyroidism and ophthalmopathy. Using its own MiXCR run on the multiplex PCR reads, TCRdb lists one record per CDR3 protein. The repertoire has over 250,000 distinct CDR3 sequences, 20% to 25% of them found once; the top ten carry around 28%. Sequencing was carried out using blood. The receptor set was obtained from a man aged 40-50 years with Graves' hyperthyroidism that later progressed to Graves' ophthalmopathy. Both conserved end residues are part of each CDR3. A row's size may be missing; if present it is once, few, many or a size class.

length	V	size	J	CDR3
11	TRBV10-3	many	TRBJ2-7	CAGGVAGEQYF
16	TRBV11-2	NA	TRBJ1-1	CASSFQPGRTNTEAFF
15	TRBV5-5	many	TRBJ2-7	CASSPRGPISDEQYF
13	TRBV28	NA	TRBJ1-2	CASSLGTALSYTF
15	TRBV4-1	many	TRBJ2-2	CASSQAQRDSGELFF
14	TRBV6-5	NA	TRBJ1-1	CASVRTGVGAEAFF
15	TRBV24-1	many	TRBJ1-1	CATSASTGLNTEAFF
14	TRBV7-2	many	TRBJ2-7	CASSPDRGSYEQYF
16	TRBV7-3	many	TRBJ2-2	CASSLTRDTNTGELFF
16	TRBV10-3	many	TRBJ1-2	CAISGPSHGTVDGYTF
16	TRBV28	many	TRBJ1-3	CASSKRTGVSGNTIYF
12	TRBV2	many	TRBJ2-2	CAKGQYTGELFF
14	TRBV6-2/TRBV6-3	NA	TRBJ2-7	CASSSQRGWYEQYF